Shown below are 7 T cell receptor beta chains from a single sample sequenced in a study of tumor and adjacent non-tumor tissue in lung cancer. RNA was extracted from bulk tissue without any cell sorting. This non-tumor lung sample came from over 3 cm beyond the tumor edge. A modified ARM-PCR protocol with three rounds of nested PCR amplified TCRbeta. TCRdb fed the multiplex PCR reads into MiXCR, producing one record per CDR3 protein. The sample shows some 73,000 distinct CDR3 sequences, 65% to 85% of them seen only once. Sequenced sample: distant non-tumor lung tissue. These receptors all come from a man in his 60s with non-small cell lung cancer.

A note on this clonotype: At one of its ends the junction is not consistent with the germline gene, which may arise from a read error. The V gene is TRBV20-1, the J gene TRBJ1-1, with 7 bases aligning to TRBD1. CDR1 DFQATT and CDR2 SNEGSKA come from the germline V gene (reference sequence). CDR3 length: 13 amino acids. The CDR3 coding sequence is TGCAGTGTTATCAGGGGGTTGAACACTGAAGCCTTCTTT. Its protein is CSVIRGLNTEAFF.

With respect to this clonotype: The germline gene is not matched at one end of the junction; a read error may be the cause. CDR3 in DNA: TGCAGTGCTAGAGTCCAAGCAACTAGCACAGATATGCAGTATTTT. It is translated as CSARVQATSTDMQYF. The genes are TRBV20-1 and TRBJ2-3; possible D gene TRBD2, 6 bases. The CDR3 loop spans 15 amino acids. In germline, CDR1 is DFQATT, CDR2 SNEGSKA (reference sequence).

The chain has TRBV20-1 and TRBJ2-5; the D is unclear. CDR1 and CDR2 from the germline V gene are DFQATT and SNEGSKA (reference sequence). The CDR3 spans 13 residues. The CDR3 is CTVKEQWLETQYF. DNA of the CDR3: TGCACTGTCAAGGAACAGTGGTTGGAGACCCAGTACTTC.

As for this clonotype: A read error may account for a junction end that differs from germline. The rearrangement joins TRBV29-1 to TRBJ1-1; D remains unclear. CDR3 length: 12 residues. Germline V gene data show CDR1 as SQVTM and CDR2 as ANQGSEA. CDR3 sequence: CCASELRTVAFF. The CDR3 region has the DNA TGCTGCGCCTCAGAGTTGAGGACTGTAGCTTTCTTT.

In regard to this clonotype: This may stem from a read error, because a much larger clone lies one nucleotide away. CDR3 bases: TGCAGTGTTAGGCCCGCCGGGGAAAAACTGTTTTTT. It is translated as CSVRPAGEKLFF. The chain joins TRBV20-1 to TRBJ1-4; D gene ambiguous. Trimming took 7 bases from V and 8 from J, leaving 14 bases between them. Germline lookup yields CDR1 DFQATT and CDR2 SNEGSKA (reference sequence). The CDR3 runs to 12 residues.

CDR3 amino acids: CNSTTPGLADSGLTDTQYF. CDR3 DNA: TGCAATTCGACCACCCCGGGACTAGCCGACAGTGGGCTTACAGATACGCAGTATTTT. The chain employs TRBV20-1 and TRBJ2-3; TRBD2 matches at 9 bases. The CDR3 length is 19 residues. The germline gives CDR1 DFQATT, CDR2 SNEGSKA (reference sequence).

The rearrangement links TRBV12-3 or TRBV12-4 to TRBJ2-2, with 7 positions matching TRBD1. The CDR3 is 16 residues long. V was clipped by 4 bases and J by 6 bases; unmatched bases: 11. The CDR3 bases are TGTGCCAGCAGTTGGTCGGTACAGGGGTTCGCCGGGGAGCTGTTTTTT. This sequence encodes CASSWSVQGFAGELFF.